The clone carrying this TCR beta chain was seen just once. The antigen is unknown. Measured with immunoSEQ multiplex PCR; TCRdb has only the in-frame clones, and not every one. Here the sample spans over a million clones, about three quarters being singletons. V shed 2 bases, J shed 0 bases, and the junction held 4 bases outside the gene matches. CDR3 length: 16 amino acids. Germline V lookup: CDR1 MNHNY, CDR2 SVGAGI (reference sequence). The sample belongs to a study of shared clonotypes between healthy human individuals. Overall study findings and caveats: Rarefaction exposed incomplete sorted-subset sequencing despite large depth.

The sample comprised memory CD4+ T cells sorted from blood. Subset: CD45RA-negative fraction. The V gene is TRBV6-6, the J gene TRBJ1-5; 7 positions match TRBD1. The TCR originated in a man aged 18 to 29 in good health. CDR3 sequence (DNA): TGTGCCAGCAGTTACGGGACAGTATCTAGCAATCAGCCCCAGCATTTT. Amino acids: CASSYGTVSSNQPQHF.